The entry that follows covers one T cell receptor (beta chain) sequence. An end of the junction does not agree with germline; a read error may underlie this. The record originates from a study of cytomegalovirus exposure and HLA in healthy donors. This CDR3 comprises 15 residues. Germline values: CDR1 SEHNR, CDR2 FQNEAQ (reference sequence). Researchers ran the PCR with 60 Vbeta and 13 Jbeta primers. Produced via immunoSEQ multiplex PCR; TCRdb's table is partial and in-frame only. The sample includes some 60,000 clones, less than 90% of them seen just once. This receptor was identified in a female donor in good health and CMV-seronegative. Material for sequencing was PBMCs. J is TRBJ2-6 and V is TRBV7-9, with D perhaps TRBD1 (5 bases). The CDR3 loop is CASSLRATGANGLTF. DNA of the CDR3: TGTGCCAGCAGCCTCAGGGCTACTGGGGCCAACGGCCTGACTTTC.